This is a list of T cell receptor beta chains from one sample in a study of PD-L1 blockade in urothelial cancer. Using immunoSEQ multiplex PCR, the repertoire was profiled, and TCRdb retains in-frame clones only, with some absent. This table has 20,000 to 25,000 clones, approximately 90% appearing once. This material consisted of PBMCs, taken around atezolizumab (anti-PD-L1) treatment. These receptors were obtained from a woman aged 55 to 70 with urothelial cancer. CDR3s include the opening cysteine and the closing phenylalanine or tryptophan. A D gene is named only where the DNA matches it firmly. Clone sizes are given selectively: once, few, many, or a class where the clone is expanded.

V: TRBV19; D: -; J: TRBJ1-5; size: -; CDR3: CASSIADNNQPQHF; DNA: TGTGCCAGTAGTATTGCGGACAACAATCAGCCCCAGCATTTT
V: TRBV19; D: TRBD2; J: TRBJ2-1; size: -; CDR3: CASVLTSGGYNEQFF; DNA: TGTGCCAGTGTCCTGACTAGCGGGGGATACAATGAGCAGTTCTTC
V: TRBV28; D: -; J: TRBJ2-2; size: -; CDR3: CASRIEVESNTGELFF; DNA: TGTGCCAGCAGGATCGAGGTGGAATCGAACACCGGGGAGCTGTTTTTT
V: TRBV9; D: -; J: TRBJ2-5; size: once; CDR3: CASSVDREETQYF; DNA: TGTGCCAGCAGCGTAGACAGGGAGGAGACCCAGTACTTC
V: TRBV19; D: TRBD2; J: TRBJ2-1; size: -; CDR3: CASRRTSGGTEQFF; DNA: TGTGCCAGTAGGCGGACTAGCGGGGGCACTGAGCAGTTCTTC
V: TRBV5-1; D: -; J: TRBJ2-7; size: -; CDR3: CASSLTGSSYEQYF; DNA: TGCGCCAGCAGCTTGACGGGGAGCTCCTACGAGCAGTACTTC
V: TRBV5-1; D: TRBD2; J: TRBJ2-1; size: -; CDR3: CASSLYGGYNEQFF; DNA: TGCGCCAGCAGCTTGTACGGGGGGTACAATGAGCAGTTCTTC
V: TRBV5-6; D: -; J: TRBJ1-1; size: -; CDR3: CASSLEQSNTEAFF; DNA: TGTGCCAGCAGCTTGGAACAGTCGAACACTGAAGCTTTCTTT
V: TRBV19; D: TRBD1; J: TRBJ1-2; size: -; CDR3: CASSPDWTGAGYTF; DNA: TGTGCCAGTAGTCCCGACTGGACAGGGGCCGGCTACACCTTC
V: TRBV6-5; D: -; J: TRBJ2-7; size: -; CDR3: CASSYSRDTLYGEQYF; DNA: TGTGCCAGCAGTTACTCGAGGGACACTCTCTACGGGGAGCAGTACTTC
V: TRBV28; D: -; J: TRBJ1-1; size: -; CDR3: CASSRVETNTEAFF; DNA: TGTGCCAGCAGCCGGGTCGAAACGAACACTGAAGCTTTCTTT
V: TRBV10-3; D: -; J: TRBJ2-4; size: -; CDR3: CAISAGLAKNIQYF; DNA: TGTGCCATCAGTGCAGGGTTAGCCAAAAACATTCAGTACTTC
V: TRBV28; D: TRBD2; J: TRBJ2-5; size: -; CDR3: CASSATGLQEETQYF; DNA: TGTGCCAGCAGTGCGACGGGACTACAAGAAGAGACCCAGTACTTC
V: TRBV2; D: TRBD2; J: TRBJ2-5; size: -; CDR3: CASSEGGWETQYF; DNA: TGTGCCAGCAGTGAGGGGGGGTGGGAGACCCAGTACTTC
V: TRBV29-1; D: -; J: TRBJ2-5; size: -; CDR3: CSAPGSRGETQYF; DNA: TGCAGCGCCCCCGGTTCCCGAGGGGAGACCCAGTACTTC
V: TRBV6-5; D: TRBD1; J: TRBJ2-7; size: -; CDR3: CASSYLTGTGAYEQYF; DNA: TGTGCCAGCAGTTACCTAACCGGGACAGGGGCGTACGAGCAGTACTTC
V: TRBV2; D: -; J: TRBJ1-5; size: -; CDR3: CASSEARRGPGYSNQPQHF; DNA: TGTGCCAGCAGTGAAGCGCGGAGGGGACCCGGATATAGCAATCAGCCCCAGCATTTT
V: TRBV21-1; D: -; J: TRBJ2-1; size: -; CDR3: CASSKGEREDYNEQFF; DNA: TGTGCCAGCAGCAAAGGAGAGCGGGAGGACTACAATGAGCAGTTCTTC
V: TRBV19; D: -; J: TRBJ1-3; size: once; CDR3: CASSILGALGNTIYF; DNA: TGTGCCAGTAGTATTTTGGGAGCTCTGGGAAACACCATATATTTT
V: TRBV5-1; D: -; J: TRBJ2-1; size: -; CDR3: CASSLSLQSYNEQFF; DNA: TGCGCCAGCAGCTTGTCACTACAATCCTACAATGAGCAGTTCTTC
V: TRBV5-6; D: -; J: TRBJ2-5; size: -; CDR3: CASSSRTLVEETQYF; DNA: TGTGCCAGCAGCTCTCGGACACTGGTAGAAGAGACCCAGTACTTC
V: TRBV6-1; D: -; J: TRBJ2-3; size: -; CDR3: CASPDTGMTDTQYF; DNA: TGTGCCAGCCCGGACACAGGGATGACAGATACGCAGTATTTT
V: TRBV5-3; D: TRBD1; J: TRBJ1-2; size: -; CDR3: CARSPQGGGYTF; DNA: TGTGCCAGAAGCCCACAGGGGGGTGGCTACACCTTC
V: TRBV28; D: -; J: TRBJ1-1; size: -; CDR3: CASSGRTEAFF; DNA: TGTGCCAGCAGTGGCCGAACTGAAGCTTTCTTT
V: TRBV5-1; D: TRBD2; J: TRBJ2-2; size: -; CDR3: CASSPGSGRAHTGELFF; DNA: TGCGCCAGCAGCCCTGGGAGCGGGAGGGCCCACACCGGGGAGCTGTTTTTT
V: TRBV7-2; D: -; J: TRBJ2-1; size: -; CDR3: CASSLSSRGGEQFF; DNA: TGTGCCAGCAGCTTATCCTCACGAGGGGGTGAGCAGTTCTTC
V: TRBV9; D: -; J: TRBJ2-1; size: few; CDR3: CASSVVPHRFFSYNEQFF; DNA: TGTGCCAGCAGCGTAGTCCCCCACAGATTTTTCTCCTACAATGAGCAGTTCTTC
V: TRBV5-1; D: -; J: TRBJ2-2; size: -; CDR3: CASSPDRINTGELFF; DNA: TGCGCCAGCAGCCCCGACAGGATTAACACCGGGGAGCTGTTTTTT
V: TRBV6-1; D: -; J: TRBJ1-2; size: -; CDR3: CASSEGAGQMGYTF; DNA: TGTGCCAGCAGTGAAGGAGCAGGACAGATGGGCTACACCTTC
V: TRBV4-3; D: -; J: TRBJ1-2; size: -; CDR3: CASSQEPGYGYTF; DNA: TGCGCCAGCAGCCAAGAGCCAGGGTATGGCTACACCTTC
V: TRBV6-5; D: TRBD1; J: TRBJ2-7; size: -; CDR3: CASSYFGTASYEQYF; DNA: TGTGCCAGCAGTTACTTCGGGACAGCCTCCTACGAGCAGTACTTC
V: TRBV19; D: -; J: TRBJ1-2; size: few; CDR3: CASSRNEGAVYGYTF; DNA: TGTGCCAGTAGTAGGAACGAAGGGGCGGTCTATGGCTACACCTTC
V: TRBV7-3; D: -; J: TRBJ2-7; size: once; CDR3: CASSLQGSIVYEQYF; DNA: TGTGCCAGCAGCTTGCAGGGTAGTATCGTTTACGAGCAGTACTTC
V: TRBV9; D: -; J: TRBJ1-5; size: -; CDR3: CASGHGGAVNQPQHF; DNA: TGTGCCAGCGGGCACGGCGGGGCAGTAAATCAGCCCCAGCATTTT
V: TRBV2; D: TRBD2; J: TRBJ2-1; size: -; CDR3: CASRGGLAGGTYNEQFF; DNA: TGTGCCAGCAGAGGGGGACTAGCGGGAGGGACCTACAATGAGCAGTTCTTC
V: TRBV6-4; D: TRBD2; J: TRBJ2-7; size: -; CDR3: CASSYGGRIYEQYF; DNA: TGTGCCAGCAGTTACGGCGGGAGGATCTACGAGCAGTACTTC
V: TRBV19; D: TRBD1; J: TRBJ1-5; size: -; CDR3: CASSKGQGNNQPQHF; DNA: TGTGCCAGTAGTAAGGGACAGGGAAACAATCAGCCCCAGCATTTT
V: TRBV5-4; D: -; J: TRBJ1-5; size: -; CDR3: CASSLFGGGNQPQHF; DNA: TGTGCCAGCAGCTTGTTTGGGGGGGGCAATCAGCCCCAGCATTTT
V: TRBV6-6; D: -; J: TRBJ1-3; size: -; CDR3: CASSYGDTSSGNTIYF; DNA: TGTGCCAGCAGTTACGGGGACACAAGCTCTGGAAACACCATATATTTT
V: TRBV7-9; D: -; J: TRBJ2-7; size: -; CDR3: CASRQDGAGAPYEQYF; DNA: TGTGCCAGCAGGCAGGACGGGGCGGGGGCACCCTACGAGCAGTACTTC
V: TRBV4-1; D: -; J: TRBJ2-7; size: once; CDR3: CASSQGATSYEQYF; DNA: TGCGCCAGCAGCCAAGGGGCCACGTCCTACGAGCAGTACTTC
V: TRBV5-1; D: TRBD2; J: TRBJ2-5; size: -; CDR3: CASSSLAATRETQYF; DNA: TGCGCCAGCAGCTCACTAGCGGCGACTCGAGAGACCCAGTACTTC
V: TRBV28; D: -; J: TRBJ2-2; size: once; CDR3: CASRPGHNTGELFF; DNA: TGTGCCAGCAGACCGGGACACAACACCGGGGAGCTGTTTTTT
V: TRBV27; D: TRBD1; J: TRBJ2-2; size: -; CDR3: CASSSLTGTGRTGELFF; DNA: TGTGCCAGCAGTTCCCTGACAGGGACGGGTCGCACCGGGGAGCTGTTTTTT
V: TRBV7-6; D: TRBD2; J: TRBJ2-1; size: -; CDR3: CASSPGLAGDNEQFF; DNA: TGTGCCAGCAGCCCTGGACTAGCGGGGGACAATGAGCAGTTCTTC
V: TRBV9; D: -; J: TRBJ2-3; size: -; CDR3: CASKAAGRLGTDTQYF; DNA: TGTGCCAGCAAAGCGGCAGGCCGCCTTGGCACAGATACGCAGTATTTT
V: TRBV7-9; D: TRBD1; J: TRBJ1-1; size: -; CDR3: CASSDRGGLWKAFF; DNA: TGTGCCAGCAGCGACAGGGGGGGACTATGGAAAGCTTTCTTT
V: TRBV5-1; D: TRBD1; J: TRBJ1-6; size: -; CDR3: CASSSSRTGKGTYNSPLHF; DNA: TGCGCCAGCAGCTCTTCACGGACAGGGAAGGGGACCTATAATTCACCCCTCCACTTT
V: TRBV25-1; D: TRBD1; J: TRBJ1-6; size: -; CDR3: CASIQVQGLESPLHF; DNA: TGTGCCAGCATTCAGGTACAGGGGCTGGAATCACCCCTCCACTTT
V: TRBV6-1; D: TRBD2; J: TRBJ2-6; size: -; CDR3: CASSVLLAGAGANVLTF; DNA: TGTGCCAGCAGTGTGTTACTAGCGGGAGCTGGGGCCAACGTCCTGACTTTC
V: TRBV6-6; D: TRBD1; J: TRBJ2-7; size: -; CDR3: CASSYSKGQGREQYF; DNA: TGTGCCAGCAGTTACTCGAAGGGACAGGGGCGCGAGCAGTACTTC
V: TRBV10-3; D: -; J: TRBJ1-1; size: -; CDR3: CAINRGSGTEAFF; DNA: TGTGCCATCAATCGGGGGTCCGGCACTGAAGCTTTCTTT
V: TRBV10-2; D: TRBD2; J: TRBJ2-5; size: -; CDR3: CASSERGTIQETQYF; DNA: TGCGCCAGCAGTGAGAGAGGGACTATACAAGAGACCCAGTACTTC
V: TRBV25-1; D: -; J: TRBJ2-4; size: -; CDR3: CASSGLANIQYF; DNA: TGTGCCAGCAGTGGCCTAGCGAACATTCAGTACTTC